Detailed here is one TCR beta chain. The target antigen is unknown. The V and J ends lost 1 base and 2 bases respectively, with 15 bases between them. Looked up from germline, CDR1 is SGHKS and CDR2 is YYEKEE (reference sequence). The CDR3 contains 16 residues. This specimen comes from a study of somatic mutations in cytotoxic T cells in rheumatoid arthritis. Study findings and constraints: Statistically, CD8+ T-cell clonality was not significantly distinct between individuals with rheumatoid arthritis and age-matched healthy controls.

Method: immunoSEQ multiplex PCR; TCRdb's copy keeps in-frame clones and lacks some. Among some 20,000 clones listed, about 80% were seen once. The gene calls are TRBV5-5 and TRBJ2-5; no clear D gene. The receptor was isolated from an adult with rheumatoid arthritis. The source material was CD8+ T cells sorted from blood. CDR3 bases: TGTGCCAGCAGCTTGCGATCGCAGGATTCGCAAGAGACCCAGTACTTC. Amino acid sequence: CASSLRSQDSQETQYF.